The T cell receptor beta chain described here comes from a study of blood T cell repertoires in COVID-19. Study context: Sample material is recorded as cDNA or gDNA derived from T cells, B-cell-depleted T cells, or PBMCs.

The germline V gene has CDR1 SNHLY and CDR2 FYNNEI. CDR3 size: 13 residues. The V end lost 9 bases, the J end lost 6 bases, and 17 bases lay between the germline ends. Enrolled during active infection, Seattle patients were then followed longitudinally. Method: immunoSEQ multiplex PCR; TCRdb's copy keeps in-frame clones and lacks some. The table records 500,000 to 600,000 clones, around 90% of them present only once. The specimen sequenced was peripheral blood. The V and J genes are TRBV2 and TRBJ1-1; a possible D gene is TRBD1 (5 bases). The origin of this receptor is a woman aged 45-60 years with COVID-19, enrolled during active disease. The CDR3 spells CASLQVNEAEAFF. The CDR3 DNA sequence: TGTGCCAGTTTACAGGTGAATGAGGCTGAAGCTTTCTTT.